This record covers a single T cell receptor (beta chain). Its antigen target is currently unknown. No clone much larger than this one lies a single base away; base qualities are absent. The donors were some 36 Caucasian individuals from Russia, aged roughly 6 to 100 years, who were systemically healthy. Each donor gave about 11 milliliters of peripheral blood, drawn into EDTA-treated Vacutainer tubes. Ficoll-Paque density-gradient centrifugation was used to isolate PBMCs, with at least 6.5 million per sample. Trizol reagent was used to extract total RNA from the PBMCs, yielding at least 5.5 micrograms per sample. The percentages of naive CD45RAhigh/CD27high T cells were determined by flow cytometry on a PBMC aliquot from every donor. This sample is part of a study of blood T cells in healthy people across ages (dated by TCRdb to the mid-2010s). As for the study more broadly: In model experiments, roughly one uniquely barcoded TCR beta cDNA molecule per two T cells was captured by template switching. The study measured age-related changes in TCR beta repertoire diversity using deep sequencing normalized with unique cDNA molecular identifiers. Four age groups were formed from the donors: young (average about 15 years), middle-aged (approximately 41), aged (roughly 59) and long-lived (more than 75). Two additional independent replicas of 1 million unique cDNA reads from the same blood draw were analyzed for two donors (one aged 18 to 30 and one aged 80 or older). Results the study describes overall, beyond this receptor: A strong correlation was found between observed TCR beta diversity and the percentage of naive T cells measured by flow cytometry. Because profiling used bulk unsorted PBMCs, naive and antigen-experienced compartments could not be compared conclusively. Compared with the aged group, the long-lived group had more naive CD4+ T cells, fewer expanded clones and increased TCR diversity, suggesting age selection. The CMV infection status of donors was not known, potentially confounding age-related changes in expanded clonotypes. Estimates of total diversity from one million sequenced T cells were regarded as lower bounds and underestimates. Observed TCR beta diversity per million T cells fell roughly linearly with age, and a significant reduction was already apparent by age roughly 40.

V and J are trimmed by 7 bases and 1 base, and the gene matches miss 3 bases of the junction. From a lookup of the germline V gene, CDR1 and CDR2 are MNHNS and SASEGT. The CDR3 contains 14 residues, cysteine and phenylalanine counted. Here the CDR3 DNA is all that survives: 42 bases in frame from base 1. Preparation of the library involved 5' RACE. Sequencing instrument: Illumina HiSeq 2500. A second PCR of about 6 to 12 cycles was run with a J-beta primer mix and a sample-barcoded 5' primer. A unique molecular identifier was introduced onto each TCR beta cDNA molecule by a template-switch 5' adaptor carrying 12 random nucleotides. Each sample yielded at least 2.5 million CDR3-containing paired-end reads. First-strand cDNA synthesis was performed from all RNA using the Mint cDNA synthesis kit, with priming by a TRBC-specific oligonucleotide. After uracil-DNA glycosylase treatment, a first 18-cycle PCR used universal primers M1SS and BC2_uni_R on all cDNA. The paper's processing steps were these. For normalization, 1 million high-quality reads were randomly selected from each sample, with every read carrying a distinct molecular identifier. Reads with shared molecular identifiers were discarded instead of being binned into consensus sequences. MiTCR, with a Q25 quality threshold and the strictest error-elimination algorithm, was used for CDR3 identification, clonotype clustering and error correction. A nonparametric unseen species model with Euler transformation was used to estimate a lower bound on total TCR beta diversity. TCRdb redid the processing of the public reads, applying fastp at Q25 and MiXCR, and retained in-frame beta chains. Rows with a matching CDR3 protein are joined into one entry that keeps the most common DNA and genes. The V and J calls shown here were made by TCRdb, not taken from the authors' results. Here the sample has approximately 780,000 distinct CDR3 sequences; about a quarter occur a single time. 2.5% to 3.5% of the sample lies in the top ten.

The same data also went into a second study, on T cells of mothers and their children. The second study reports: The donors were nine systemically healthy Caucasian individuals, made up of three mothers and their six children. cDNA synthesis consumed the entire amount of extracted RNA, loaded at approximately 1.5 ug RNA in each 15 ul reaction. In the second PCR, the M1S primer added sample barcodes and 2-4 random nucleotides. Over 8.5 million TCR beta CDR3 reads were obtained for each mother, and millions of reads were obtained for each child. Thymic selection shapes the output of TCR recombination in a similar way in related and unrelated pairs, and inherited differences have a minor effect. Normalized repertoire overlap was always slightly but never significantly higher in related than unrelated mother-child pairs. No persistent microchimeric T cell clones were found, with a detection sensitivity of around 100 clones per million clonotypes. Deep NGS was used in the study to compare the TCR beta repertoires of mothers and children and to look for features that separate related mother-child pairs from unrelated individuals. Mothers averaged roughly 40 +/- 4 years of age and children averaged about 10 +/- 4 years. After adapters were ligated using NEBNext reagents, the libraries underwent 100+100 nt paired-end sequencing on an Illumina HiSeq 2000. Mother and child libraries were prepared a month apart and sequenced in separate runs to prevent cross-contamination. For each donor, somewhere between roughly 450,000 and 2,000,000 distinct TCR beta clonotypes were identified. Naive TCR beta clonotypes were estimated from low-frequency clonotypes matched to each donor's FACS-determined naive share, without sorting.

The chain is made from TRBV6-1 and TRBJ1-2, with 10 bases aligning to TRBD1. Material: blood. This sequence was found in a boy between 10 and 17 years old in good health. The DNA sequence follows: TGTGCCAGCACGACAGGGGGCTATAACTATGGCTACACCTTC. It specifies CASTTGGYNYGYTF.